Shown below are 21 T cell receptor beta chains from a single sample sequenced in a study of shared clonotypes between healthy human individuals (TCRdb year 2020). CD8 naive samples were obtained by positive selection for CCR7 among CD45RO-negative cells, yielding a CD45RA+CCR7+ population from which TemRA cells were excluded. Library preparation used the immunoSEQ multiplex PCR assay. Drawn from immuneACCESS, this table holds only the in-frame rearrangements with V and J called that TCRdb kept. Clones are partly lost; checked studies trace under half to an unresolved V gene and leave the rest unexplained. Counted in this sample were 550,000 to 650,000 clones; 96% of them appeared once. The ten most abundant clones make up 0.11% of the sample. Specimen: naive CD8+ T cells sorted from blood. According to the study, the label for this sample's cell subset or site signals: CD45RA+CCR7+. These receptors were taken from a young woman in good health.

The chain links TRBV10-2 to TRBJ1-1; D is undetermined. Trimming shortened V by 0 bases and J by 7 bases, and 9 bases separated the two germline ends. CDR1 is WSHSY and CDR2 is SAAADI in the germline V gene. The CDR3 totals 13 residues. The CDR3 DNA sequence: TGCGCCAGCAGTGAGTCGAGACTTATTGAAGCTTTCTTT. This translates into CASSESRLIEAFF.

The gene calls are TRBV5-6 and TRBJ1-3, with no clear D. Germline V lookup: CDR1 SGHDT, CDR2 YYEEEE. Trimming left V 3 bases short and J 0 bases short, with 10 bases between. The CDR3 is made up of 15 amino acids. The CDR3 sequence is CASSSGLISGNTIYF. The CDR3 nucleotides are TGTGCCAGCAGCTCTGGACTGATCTCTGGAAACACCATATATTTT.

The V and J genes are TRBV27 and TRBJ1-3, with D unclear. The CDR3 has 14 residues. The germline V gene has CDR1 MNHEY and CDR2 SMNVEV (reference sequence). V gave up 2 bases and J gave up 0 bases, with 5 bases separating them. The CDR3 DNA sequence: TGTGCCAGCAGTTTAAGGACCTCTGGAAACACCATATATTTT. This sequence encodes CASSLRTSGNTIYF.

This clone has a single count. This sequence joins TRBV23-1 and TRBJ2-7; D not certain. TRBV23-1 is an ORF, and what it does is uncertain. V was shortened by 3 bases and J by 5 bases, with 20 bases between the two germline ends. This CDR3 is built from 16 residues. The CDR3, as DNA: TGCGCCAGCAGTCACCTTTGCCGAAGGTCTCGGGACGAGCAGTACTTC. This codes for CASSHLCRRSRDEQYF.

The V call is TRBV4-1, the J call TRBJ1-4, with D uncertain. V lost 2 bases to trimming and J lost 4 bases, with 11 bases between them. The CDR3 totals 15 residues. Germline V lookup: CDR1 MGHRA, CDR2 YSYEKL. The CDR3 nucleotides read TGCGCCAGCAGCCAAAGGTTAGCCGGTAATGAAAAACTGTTTTTT. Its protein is CASSQRLAGNEKLFF.

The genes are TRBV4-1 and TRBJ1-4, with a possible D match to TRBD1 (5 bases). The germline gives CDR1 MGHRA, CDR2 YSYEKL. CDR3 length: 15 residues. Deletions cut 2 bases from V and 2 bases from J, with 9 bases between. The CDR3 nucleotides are TGCGCCAGCAGCCAACCCAGGGCGACTAATGAAAAACTGTTTTTT. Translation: CASSQPRATNEKLFF.

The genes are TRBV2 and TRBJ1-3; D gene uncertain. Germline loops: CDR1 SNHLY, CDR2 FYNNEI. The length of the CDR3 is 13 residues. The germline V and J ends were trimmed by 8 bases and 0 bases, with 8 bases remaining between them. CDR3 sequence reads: CASYHDSGNTIYF. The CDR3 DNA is TGTGCCAGCTACCATGACTCTGGAAACACCATATATTTT.

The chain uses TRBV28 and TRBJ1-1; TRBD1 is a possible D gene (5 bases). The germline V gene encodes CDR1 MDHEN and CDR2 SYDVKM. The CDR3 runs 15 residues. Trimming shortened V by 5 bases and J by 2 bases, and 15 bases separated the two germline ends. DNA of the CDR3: TGTGCCAGCAGTCCGACGGGACCGATAAACACTGAAGCTTTCTTT. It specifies CASSPTGPINTEAFF.

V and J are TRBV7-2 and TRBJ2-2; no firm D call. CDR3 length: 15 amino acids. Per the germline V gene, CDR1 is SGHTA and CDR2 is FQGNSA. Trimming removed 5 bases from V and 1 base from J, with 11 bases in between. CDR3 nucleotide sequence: TGTGCCAGCAGCCAAGTGCTACTGAACACCGGGGAGCTGTTTTTT. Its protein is CASSQVLLNTGELFF.

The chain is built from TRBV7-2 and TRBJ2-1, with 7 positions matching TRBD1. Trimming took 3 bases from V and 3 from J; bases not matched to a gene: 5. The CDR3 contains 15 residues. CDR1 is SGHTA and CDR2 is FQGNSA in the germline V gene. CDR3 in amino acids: CASSLNRDSYNEQFF. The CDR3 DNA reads TGTGCCAGCAGCTTGAACCGGGACAGCTACAATGAGCAGTTCTTC.

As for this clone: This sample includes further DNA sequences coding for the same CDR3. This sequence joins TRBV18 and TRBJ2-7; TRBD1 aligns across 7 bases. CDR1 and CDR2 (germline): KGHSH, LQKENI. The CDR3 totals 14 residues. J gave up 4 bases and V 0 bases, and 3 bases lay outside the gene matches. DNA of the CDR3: TGTGCCAGCTCACCACCGGGACAGAGTTACGAGCAGTACTTC. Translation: CASSPPGQSYEQYF.

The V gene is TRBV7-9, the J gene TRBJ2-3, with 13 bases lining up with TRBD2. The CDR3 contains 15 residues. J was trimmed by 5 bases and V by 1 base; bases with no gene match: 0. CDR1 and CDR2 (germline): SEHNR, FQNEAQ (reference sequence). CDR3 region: CASSLGLAGGDTQYF. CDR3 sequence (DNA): TGTGCCAGCAGCTTAGGACTAGCGGGAGGAGATACGCAGTATTTT.

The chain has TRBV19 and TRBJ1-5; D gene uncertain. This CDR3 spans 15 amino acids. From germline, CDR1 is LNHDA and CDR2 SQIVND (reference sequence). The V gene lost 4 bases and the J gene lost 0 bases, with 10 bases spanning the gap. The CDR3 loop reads CASSRGFSSNQPQHF. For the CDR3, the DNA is TGTGCCAGTAGTAGAGGGTTCTCTAGCAATCAGCCCCAGCATTTT.

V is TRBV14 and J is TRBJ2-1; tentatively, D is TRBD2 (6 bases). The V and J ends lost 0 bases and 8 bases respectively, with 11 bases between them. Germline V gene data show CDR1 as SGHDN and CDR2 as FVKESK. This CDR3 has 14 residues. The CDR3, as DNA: TGTGCCAGCAGCCAAGACGCGCGGGACGATGAGCAGTTCTTC. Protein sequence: CASSQDARDDEQFF.

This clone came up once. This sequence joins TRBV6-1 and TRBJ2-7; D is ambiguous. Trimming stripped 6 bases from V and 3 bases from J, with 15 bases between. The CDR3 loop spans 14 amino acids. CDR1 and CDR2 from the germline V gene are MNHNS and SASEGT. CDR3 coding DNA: TGTGCCAGCAGCGAGGACCCACCGAGCTACGAGCAGTACTTC. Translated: CASSEDPPSYEQYF.

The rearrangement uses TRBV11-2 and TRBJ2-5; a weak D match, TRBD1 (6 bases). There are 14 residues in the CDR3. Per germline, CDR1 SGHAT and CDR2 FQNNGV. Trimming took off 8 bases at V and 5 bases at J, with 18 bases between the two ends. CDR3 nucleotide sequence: TGTGCCAGCCACATTCCGGGACAAGGGGAGACCCAGTACTTC. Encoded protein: CASHIPGQGETQYF.

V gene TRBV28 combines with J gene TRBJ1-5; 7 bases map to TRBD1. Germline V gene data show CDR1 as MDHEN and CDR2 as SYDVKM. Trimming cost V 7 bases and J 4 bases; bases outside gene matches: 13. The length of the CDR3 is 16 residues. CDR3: CASTTPRDRENQPQHF. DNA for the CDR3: TGTGCCAGCACGACCCCCCGGGACAGAGAGAATCAGCCCCAGCATTTT.

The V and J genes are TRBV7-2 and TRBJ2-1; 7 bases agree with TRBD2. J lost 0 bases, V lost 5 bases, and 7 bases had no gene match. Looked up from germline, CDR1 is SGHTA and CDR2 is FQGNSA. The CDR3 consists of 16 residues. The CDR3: CASSPLTGGSYNEQFF. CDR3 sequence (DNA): TGTGCCAGCAGCCCACTGACGGGGGGCTCCTACAATGAGCAGTTCTTC.

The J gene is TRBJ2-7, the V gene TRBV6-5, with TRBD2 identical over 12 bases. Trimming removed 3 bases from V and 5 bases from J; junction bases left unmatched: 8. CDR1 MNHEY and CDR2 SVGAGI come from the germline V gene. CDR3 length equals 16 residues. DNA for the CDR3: TGTGCCAGCAGTTATCGACTAGCGGGAGAGGTCCACGAGCAGTACTTC. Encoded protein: CASSYRLAGEVHEQYF.

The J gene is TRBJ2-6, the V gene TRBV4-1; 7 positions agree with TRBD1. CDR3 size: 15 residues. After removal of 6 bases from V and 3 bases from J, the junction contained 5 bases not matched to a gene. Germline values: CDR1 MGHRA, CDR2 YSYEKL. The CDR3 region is CASSLDRDGANVLTF. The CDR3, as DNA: TGCGCCAGCAGTCTTGACAGGGATGGGGCCAACGTCCTGACTTTC.

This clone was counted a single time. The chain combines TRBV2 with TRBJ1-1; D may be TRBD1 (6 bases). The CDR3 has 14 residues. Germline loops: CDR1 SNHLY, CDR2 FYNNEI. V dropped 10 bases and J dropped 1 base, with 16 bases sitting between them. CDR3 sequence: CAIISGGANTEAFF. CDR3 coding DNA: TGTGCCATTATTAGTGGGGGGGCGAACACTGAAGCTTTCTTT.